This note documents a single T cell receptor beta chain sequence. The CDR3 has 12 amino acids. Trimming stripped 10 bases from V and 9 bases from J, with 18 bases between. Germline V CDR1 and CDR2: MNHEY, SVGAGI. This entry is derived from a study of shared clonotypes between healthy human individuals. Sequencing was performed with immunoSEQ multiplex PCR; in TCRdb, only in-frame clones are kept and a portion is missing. The repertoire holds roughly 2.5 million clones, 90% to 95% seen once, with about 0.13% in the top ten. This sequence joins TRBV6-5 and TRBJ1-1; weak D call: TRBD1 (5 bases). Sequencing input: naive CD4+ T cells sorted from blood. This sample's subset: CD45RA+ positively selected. This clonotype was obtained from a man aged 18 to 29 in good health. The CDR3 here is CATRRDPAQAFF. The CDR3 DNA is TGTGCCACCCGTCGGGACCCAGCACAAGCTTTCTTT.